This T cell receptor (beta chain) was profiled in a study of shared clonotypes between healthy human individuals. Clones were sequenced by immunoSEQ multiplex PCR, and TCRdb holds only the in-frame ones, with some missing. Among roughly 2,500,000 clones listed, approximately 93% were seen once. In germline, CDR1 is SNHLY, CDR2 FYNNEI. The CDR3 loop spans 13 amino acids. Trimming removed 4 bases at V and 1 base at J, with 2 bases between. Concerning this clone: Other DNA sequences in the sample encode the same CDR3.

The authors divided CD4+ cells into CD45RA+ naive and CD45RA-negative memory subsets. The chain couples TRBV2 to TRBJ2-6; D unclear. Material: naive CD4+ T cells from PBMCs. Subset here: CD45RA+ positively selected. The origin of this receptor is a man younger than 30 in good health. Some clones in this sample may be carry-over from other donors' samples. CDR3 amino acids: CASSVSGANVLTF. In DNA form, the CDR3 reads TGTGCCAGCAGTGTGTCTGGGGCCAACGTCCTGACTTTC.